This T cell receptor (beta chain) was profiled in a study of patients and donors after allogeneic stem cell transplantation. J was trimmed by 7 bases and V by 6 bases; bases with no gene match: 13. The CDR3 contains 15 residues. Germline CDR1 reads SGHTA; CDR2 reads FQGNSA. TCRdb re-derived calls from the RT-PCR reads in MiXCR, one entry per CDR3 protein. The data show 7,500 to 10,000 distinct CDR3 sequences, about 6.2% seen once. This chain links TRBV7-2 with TRBJ2-7, with 9 bases fitting TRBD1. The sequence was collected from a human donor who was either an allogeneic HSCT recipient or a stem cell or donor lymphocyte infusion donor (not recorded which). It is not recorded whose cells these are; they may come from a transplant donor. Material: blood, either unsorted or a sorted T cell fraction (not recorded which). CDR3 sequence reads: CASSLTQTGGKEQYF. The CDR3 DNA sequence: TGTGCCAGCAGTTTAACTCAAACAGGGGGCAAGGAGCAGTACTTC.